These 7 T cell receptor beta chains were all obtained from the same sample, sequenced in a study of shared clonotypes between healthy human individuals. Produced via immunoSEQ multiplex PCR; TCRdb's table is partial and in-frame only. The table lists approximately 740,000 clones, under 80% of them singletons. Input material: memory CD4+ T cells sorted from blood. Subset: CD45RA-negative fraction. These receptor sequences come from a woman younger than 45 in good health.

The genes are TRBV6-1 and TRBJ2-7, with D perhaps TRBD1 (5 bases). Trimming took off 6 bases at V and 3 bases at J, with 15 bases between the two ends. Germline CDR1 and CDR2: MNHNS and SASEGT. The CDR3 is 14 amino acids. The CDR3 sequence: CASRGAQGGYEQYF. Written as DNA, the CDR3 is TGTGCCAGCAGAGGGGCCCAGGGCGGCTACGAGCAGTACTTC.

The chain uses TRBV28 and TRBJ2-1; D remains ambiguous. Germline loops: CDR1 MDHEN, CDR2 SYDVKM. The CDR3 extends over 13 amino acids. Trimming removed 6 bases from V and 10 bases from J, with 16 bases in between. The CDR3, as DNA: TGTGCCAGCAGCTTACCCTCCCGTCCCGAGCAGTTCTTC. It codes for CASSLPSRPEQFF.

This clone has only one observation. Just one base apart from a much larger clone, this may be a read error. The chain recombines TRBV7-6 with TRBJ2-7; D is perhaps TRBD1 or TRBD2 (5 bases each). The germline CDR1 and CDR2 sequences are SGHVS and FNYEAQ. Trimming took 0 bases from V and 3 from J, leaving 6 bases between them. The CDR3 totals 13 residues. CDR3 coding DNA: TGTGCCAGCAGCTTAGCGGGGGACTACGAGCAGTACTTC. This gives the protein CASSLAGDYEQYF.

The rearrangement uses TRBV15 and TRBJ2-7; D call uncertain. CDR1 and CDR2 from the germline V gene are LNHNV and YYDKDF (reference sequence). The germline V and J ends were trimmed by 1 base and 1 base, with 14 bases remaining between them. This CDR3 comprises 16 residues. This CDR3 reads CATSRGDRSPSYEQYF. Here the CDR3 DNA reads TGTGCCACCAGCAGAGGGGATAGGTCTCCTTCCTACGAGCAGTACTTC.

This chain joins TRBV4-1 and TRBJ2-5; 14 bases are a match to TRBD2. V lost 4 bases to trimming and J lost 5 bases; unmatched junction nucleotides: 6. Looked up from germline, CDR1 is MGHRA and CDR2 is YSYEKL. The CDR3 covers 16 residues. CDR3 loop: CASSPRTSGRTETQYF. The CDR3 DNA follows: TGCGCCAGCAGCCCCCGGACTAGCGGGAGGACGGAGACCCAGTACTTC.

This clone was counted once. With only one base between it and a far larger clone, this is likely a read error. J is TRBJ2-1 and V is TRBV11-2; D possibly corresponds to TRBD2 (5 bases). Germline V gene sequence: CDR1 SGHAT, CDR2 FQNNGV. CDR3 length equals 16 residues. The CDR3 region has the DNA TGTGCCAGCAGCTTAGACGCGCTAGCCGAGATCAATGAGCAGCTCTTC. Encoded protein: CASSLDALAEINEQLF.

The J gene is TRBJ1-2, the V gene TRBV2; possible D gene TRBD1, 6 bases. CDR3 length: 14 amino acids. Per the germline V gene, CDR1 is SNHLY and CDR2 is FYNNEI. The V and J ends lost 2 bases and 2 bases respectively, with 9 bases between them. DNA of the CDR3: TGTGCCAGCAGTGAACCTACAGGGAACTATGGCTACACCTTC. This sequence encodes CASSEPTGNYGYTF.